Listed here are 16 T cell receptor beta chains from one sample, sequenced in a study of regulatory T cells in long-lasting Graves disease. According to the study, TCR beta libraries were built with iRepertoire HTBI primers and CDR3-region Arm-PCR. TCRdb independently ran MiXCR on the multiplex PCR reads; one entry per CDR3 protein. The sample consists of 400,000 to 500,000 distinct CDR3 sequences, around 20% of them appearing once. Time point meaning: persistent/refractory GD, antithyroid drugs over 5 years with positive TRAb. PBMC-extracted RNA yielded the TCR library. The sample consisted of peripheral blood mononuclear cells (PBMCs), taken when the disease was refractory, from a patient treated with antithyroid drugs. These receptors were taken from a female donor with Graves disease.

V usage is TRBV15 and J usage is TRBJ2-5, with D tentatively TRBD2 (5 bases). CDR1 and CDR2 from the germline V gene are LNHNV and YYDKDF (reference sequence). Trimming took off 3 bases at V and 5 bases at J, with 13 bases between the two ends. The CDR3 is 14 residues long. The CDR3 here is CATSRDDYGETQYF. The CDR3 coding sequence is TGTGCCACCAGCAGGGATGACTACGGGGAGACCCAGTACTTC.

CDR3 region: CASRVAGSTLEQFF. The CDR3 DNA sequence: TGTGCCAGCAGGGTAGCGGGAAGCACCCTTGAGCAGTTCTTC. The chain combines TRBV2 with TRBJ2-1, with 8 bases lining up with TRBD2. Germline assignment: CDR1 SNHLY and CDR2 FYNNEI. V lost 6 bases, J lost 9 bases, and 10 bases stayed unmatched. The CDR3 spans 14 residues.

This clonotype was observed at least ten times. The gene calls are TRBV28 and TRBJ2-7, with 9 bases fitting TRBD1. The V gene end was trimmed by 5 bases and the J gene end by 4 bases; junction bases not matched to a gene: 12. This CDR3 spans 16 amino acids. CDR1 is MDHEN, CDR2 SYDVKM, per germline. The CDR3 protein is CASSGTRDRDWYEQYF. The CDR3 region has the DNA TGTGCCAGCAGTGGCACCCGGGACAGGGATTGGTACGAGCAGTACTTC.

The V call is TRBV29-1, the J call TRBJ2-7, with D tentatively TRBD2 (6 bases). The V end was cut by 4 bases, the J end by 5 bases, with 15 bases between. The V gene's germline CDR1 is SQVTM and CDR2 ANQGSEA. CDR3 length equals 13 residues. CDR3 amino acids: CSVGTILKNEQYF. DNA for the CDR3: TGCAGCGTTGGGACTATTCTGAAAAACGAGCAGTACTTC.

The genes are TRBV11-2 and TRBJ2-2; D perhaps matches TRBD1 (6 bases). Germline CDR1 and CDR2: SGHAT and FQNNGV. CDR3 length: 10 residues. V lost 11 bases and J 7 bases, leaving 8 bases between the germline ends. The CDR3 is CAVGGGELFF. Here the CDR3 DNA reads TGTGCCGTAGGGGGCGGGGAGCTGTTTTTT.

This clonotype showed up just a few times. V gene TRBV20-1 combines with J gene TRBJ2-2, with no clear D. From germline, CDR1 is DFQATT and CDR2 SNEGSKA (reference sequence). The CDR3 covers 13 residues. The V end was cut by 3 bases, the J end by 4 bases, with 9 bases between. CDR3 in DNA: TGCAGTGCTAGGGTCTCCTCCACCGGGGAGCTGTTTTTT. This sequence encodes CSARVSSTGELFF.

The CDR3, as DNA: TGTGCCAGCAGAAGGTATACCGGGGAGCTGTTTTTT. This encodes CASRRYTGELFF. The V call is TRBV3-1, the J call TRBJ2-2; D gene uncertain. CDR1 and CDR2 from the germline V gene are LGHDT and YNNKEL (reference sequence). This CDR3 has 12 residues. V lost 6 bases to trimming and J lost 5 bases, with 7 bases between them.

This clonotype showed up just a few times. The V and J genes are TRBV27 and TRBJ2-2; 7 nucleotides line up with TRBD1. With V trimmed by 5 bases and J by 7 bases, 13 bases remained unmatched. Germline V lookup: CDR1 MNHEY, CDR2 SMNVEV (reference sequence). The length of the CDR3 is 16 residues. DNA for the CDR3: TGTGCCAGCAGTCCCCAAAGGGCAGGGGGTGACGGGGAGCTGTTTTTT. Translating gives CASSPQRAGGDGELFF.

This sequence joins TRBV27 and TRBJ1-5; no definite D call. Per germline, CDR1 MNHEY and CDR2 SMNVEV (reference sequence). The CDR3 has 14 amino acids. V was clipped by 3 bases and J by 5 bases, with 11 bases between them. The CDR3 DNA reads as TGTGCCAGCAGTTTTGAGGGTACGCATCAGCCCCAGCATTTT. This codes for CASSFEGTHQPQHF.

This clonotype was recorded many times. V usage is TRBV12-3 or TRBV12-4 and J usage is TRBJ2-5, with TRBD2 as a possible D gene (6 bases). Trimming shortened V by 3 bases and J by 4 bases, and 12 bases separated the two germline ends. This CDR3 comprises 14 residues. The CDR3 region is CASSLEGGRETQYF. The CDR3 nucleotides read TGTGCCAGCAGTTTGGAGGGAGGAAGAGAGACCCAGTACTTC.

The rearrangement joins TRBV6-5 to TRBJ2-7; a weak D match, TRBD2 (5 bases). The V end lost 2 bases, the J end lost 0 bases, and 23 bases lay between the germline ends. The CDR3 runs to 19 residues. Germline loops: CDR1 MNHEY, CDR2 SVGAGI. The CDR3 DNA is TGTGCCAGCAGTTACGTGAGGACGGTTAGCGCCCTGAGCTCCTACGAGCAGTACTTC. Its protein product is CASSYVRTVSALSSYEQYF.

This clonotype was observed a handful of times. V usage is TRBV4-1 and J usage is TRBJ1-2, with 9 bases identical to TRBD1. Germline lookup yields CDR1 MGHRA and CDR2 YSYEKL. Trimming removed 3 bases from V and 8 bases from J; junction bases left unmatched: 7. The CDR3 covers 14 residues. The CDR3, as DNA: TGCGCCAGCAGCCAGGACACAGGGGGCAGCGGCTACACCTTC. Translating it yields CASSQDTGGSGYTF.

J is TRBJ2-3 and V is TRBV24-1; 7 bases are shared with TRBD2. CDR1 KGHDR and CDR2 SFDVKD come from the germline V gene. The trim removed 3 bases at V and 1 base at J, leaving 9 bases unmatched. There are 17 residues in the CDR3. DNA for the CDR3: TGTGCCACCAGTGATCCCACAAGCGGGACCGGCACAGATACGCAGTATTTT. Its protein product is CATSDPTSGTGTDTQYF.

This clonotype has a count of ten or more. The gene calls are TRBV30 and TRBJ1-1; 7 bases agree with TRBD1. The junction had 8 bases not matched to a gene; V was cut back by 5 bases and J by 5 bases. The CDR3 is 13 amino acids. The germline CDR1 and CDR2 sequences are GTSNPN and SVGIG (reference sequence). CDR3 sequence reads: CAWENYRGTEAFF. The CDR3 coding sequence is TGTGCCTGGGAGAACTACAGGGGAACTGAAGCTTTCTTT.

This chain connects TRBV28 to TRBJ2-3; 11 bases fit TRBD2. V shed 6 bases and J 5 bases; nucleotides not matched to a gene: 13. CDR3 length: 17 residues. Germline V gives CDR1 MDHEN, CDR2 SYDVKM. In nucleotides, the CDR3 is TGTGCCAGCAGCCTCAACGCACTAGCGGGAGTAGTAGATACGCAGTATTTT. It is translated as CASSLNALAGVVDTQYF.

The genes are TRBV7-2 and TRBJ2-3; D is perhaps TRBD2 (6 bases). V was trimmed by 3 bases and J by 6 bases, leaving 7 bases between them. Germline V gives CDR1 SGHTA, CDR2 FQGNSA. This CDR3 contains 12 residues. The CDR3 loop reads CASSFREDTQYF. In DNA form, the CDR3 reads TGTGCCAGCAGCTTCCGGGAGGATACGCAGTATTTT. Using reference TRBV7-2 and TRBJ2-3 for the parts outside the CDR3, the full variable domain is GAGVSQSPSNKVTEKGKDVELRCDPISGHTALYWYRQSLGQGLEFLIYFQGNSAPDKSGLPSDRFSAERTGGSVSTLTIQRTQQEDSAVYLCASSFREDTQYFGPGTRLTVL.